This T cell receptor beta chain was observed in a study of CD8 T cells in Susac syndrome. Study-wide results and caveats: The total CD8+ repertoires yielded sixteen Susac-specific public clones and the CD8+ TEMRA repertoires yielded about five.

With random hexamers, reverse transcription was performed on roughly 0.5 to 1 ug of RNA. MiXCR was run by TCRdb on the immunoSEQ multiplex PCR reads, yielding one entry per CDR3 protein. The sample holds 75,000 to 95,000 distinct CDR3 sequences, approximately 93% seen once. A remark on this clonotype: Its antigen remains unknown.

V lost 5 bases and J 0 bases, leaving 17 bases between the germline ends. The CDR3 spans 16 residues. The TCR was taken from a human donor with Susac syndrome. Sequencing was done on a sample of CD8+ T cells from PBMCs. V usage is TRBV12-3 or TRBV12-4 and J usage is TRBJ2-7; D possibly corresponds to TRBD1 (6 bases). CDR3: CASSSASGTHSYEQYF. The CDR3 DNA reads as TGTGCCAGCAGTAGCGCCTCCGGGACACACTCCTACGAGCAGTACTTC.